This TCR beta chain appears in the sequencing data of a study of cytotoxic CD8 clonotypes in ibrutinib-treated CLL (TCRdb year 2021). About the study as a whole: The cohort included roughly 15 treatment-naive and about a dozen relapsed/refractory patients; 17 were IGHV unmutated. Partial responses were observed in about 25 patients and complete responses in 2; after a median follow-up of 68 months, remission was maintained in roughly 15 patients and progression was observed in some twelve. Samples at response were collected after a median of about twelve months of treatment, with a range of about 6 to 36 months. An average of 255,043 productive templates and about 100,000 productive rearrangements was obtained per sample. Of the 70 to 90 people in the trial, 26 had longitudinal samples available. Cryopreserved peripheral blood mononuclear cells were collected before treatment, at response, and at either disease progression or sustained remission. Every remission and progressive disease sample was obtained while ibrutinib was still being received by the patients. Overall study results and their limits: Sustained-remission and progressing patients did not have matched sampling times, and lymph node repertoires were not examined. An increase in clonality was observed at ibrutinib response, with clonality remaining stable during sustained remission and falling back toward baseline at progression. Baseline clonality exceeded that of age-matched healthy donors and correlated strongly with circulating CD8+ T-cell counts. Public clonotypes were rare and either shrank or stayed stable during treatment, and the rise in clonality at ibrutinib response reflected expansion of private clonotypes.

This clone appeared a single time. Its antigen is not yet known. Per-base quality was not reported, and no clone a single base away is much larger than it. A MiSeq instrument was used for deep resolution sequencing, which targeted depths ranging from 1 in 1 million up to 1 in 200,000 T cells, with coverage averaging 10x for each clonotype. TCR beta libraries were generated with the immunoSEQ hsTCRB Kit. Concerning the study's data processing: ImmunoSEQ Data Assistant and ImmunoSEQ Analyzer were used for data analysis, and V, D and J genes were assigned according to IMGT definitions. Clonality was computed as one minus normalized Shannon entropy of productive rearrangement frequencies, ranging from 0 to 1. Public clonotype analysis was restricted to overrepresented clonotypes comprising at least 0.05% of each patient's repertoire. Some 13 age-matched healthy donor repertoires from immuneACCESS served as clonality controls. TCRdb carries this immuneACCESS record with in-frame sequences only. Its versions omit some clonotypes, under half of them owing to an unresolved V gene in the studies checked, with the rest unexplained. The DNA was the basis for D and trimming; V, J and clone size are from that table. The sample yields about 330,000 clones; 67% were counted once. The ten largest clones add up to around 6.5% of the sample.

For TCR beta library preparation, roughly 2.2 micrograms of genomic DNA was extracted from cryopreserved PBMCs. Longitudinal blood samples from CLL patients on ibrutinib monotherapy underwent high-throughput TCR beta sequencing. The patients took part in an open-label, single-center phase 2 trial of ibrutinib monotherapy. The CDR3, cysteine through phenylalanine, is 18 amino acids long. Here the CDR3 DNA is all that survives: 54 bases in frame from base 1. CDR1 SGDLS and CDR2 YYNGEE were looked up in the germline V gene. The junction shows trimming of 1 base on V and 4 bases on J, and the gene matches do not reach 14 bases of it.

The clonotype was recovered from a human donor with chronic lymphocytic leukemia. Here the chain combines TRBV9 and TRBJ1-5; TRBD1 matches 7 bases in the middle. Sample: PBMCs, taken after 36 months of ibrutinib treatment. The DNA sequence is TGTGCCAGCAGCGTACGAGGCCCAGGGGGACTTGGAAATCAGCCCCAGCATTTT. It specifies CASSVRGPGGLGNQPQHF.